The 23 T cell receptor beta chains listed next were all sequenced from one sample in a study of CD8 T cells in ankylosing spondylitis. Overall study findings and caveats: Characteristic of ankylosing spondylitis blood, it appeared, was a TCR beta motif comprising several highly homologous variants.

Each CDR3 protein is one row after TCRdb ran MiXCR on the 5' RACE reads. The sample consists of under 150,000 distinct CDR3 sequences, about a sixth of them appearing once. No antigens are known for them. The sequencing input was blood, either unsorted or a sorted T cell fraction (not recorded which). All receptors come from a male donor with ankylosing spondylitis.

This chain uses TRBV5-6 with TRBJ1-4; D uncertain. V was shortened by 4 bases and J by 7 bases, with 14 bases between the two germline ends. Germline-derived CDR1 and CDR2 are SGHDT and YYEEEE. The CDR3 loop spans 14 amino acids. The CDR3 spells CASSAGNELEKLFF. CDR3 DNA sequence: TGTGCCAGCAGCGCGGGAAACGAGCTTGAAAAACTGTTTTTT.

In this sample, this clonotype turned up a few times. This chain connects TRBV3-1 to TRBJ2-7; D gene uncertain. V was cut by 3 bases and J by 5 bases, with 8 bases left in between. The length of the CDR3 is 12 residues. Germline V gene sequence: CDR1 LGHDT, CDR2 YNNKEL (reference sequence). For the CDR3, the DNA is TGTGCCAGCAGCCACGCTGGGGACGAGCAGTACTTC. This encodes CASSHAGDEQYF.

The chain uses TRBV28 and TRBJ2-7; 10 nucleotides agree with TRBD1. CDR1 MDHEN and CDR2 SYDVKM come from the germline V gene. CDR3 length: 14 amino acids. With V trimmed by 6 bases and J by 5 bases, 7 bases remained unmatched. In DNA, the CDR3 is TGTGCCAGCAGAAAGGGACAGGGGTGGAACGAGCAGTACTTC. This codes for CASRKGQGWNEQYF. The full variable domain, with the rest looked up from reference TRBV28 and TRBJ2-7, is DVKVTQSSRYLVKRTGEKVFLECVQDMDHENMFWYRQDPGLGLRLIYFSYDVKMKEKGDIPEGYSVSREKKERFSLILESASTNQTSMYLCASRKGQGWNEQYFGPGTRLTVT.

This clonotype was recorded a few times. This chain uses TRBV7-9 with TRBJ1-4, with TRBD1 as a possible D gene (5 bases). Between the trimmed V and J ends, which lost 3 bases and 7 bases, there was a span of 12 bases. The length of the CDR3 is 14 residues. CDR1 and CDR2 (germline): SEHNR, FQNEAQ (reference sequence). In DNA form, the CDR3 reads TGTGCCAGCAGCTTCGGCAGGGAGGCTGAAAAACTGTTTTTT. It yields the protein CASSFGREAEKLFF.

The chain couples TRBV6-2 or TRBV6-3 to TRBJ2-1; possible D gene TRBD1, 5 bases. Trimming left V 0 bases short and J 6 bases short, with 24 bases between. The germline gives CDR1 MNHEY, CDR2 SVGEGT. This CDR3 is built from 19 residues. CDR3 loop: CASSYSLTRKGLVLNEQFF. The CDR3 coding sequence is TGTGCCAGCAGTTACTCGCTTACCCGTAAGGGGCTAGTTCTCAATGAGCAGTTCTTC.

This rearrangement joins TRBV15 to TRBJ2-1, with 8 bases identical to TRBD2. Germline V gene sequence: CDR1 LNHNV, CDR2 YYDKDF (reference sequence). V dropped 1 base and J dropped 1; count of bases not matched to a gene: 3. The CDR3 loop spans 16 amino acids. CDR3 nucleotide sequence: TGTGCCACCAGCAGAGTCGGCGGGAGGTCCTACAATGAGCAGTTCTTC. Its translation is CATSRVGGRSYNEQFF. Complete variable domain (other parts from reference TRBV15 and TRBJ2-1): DAMVIQNPRYQVTQFGKPVTLSCSQTLNHNVMYWYQQKSSQAPKLLFHYYDKDFNNEADTPDNFQSRRPNTSFCFLDIRSPGLGDTAMYLCATSRVGGRSYNEQFFGPGTRLTVL.

This chain links TRBV28 with TRBJ2-5; a possible D gene is TRBD1 (6 bases). The V gene lost 2 bases and the J gene lost 3 bases, with 19 bases spanning the gap. The CDR3 has 17 amino acids. Looked up from germline, CDR1 is MDHEN and CDR2 is SYDVKM. In nucleotides, the CDR3 is TGTGCCAGCAGTTTAGGCCCACAGGGCGAAGGAAAAGAGACCCAGTACTTC. Amino acids: CASSLGPQGEGKETQYF.

This clonotype was found a few times. The chain uses TRBV6-5 and TRBJ1-1, with D possibly TRBD1 on 5 matching bases. The germline V gene encodes CDR1 MNHEY and CDR2 SVGAGI. The CDR3 is made up of 15 amino acids. V lost 1 base and J 1 base, leaving 10 bases between the germline ends. The chain's CDR3 is CASSYYGTGNTEAFF. The DNA of the CDR3 is TGTGCCAGCAGTTACTACGGGACTGGGAACACTGAAGCTTTCTTT.

The chain carries TRBV28 and TRBJ2-7, with 9 bases matching TRBD1. The trim removed 0 bases at V and 2 bases at J, leaving 5 bases unmatched. Germline V lookup: CDR1 MDHEN, CDR2 SYDVKM. The CDR3 runs 16 residues. The CDR3 region is CASSLWRGTGTYEQYF. Here the CDR3 DNA reads TGTGCCAGCAGTTTATGGAGGGGGACAGGGACCTACGAGCAGTACTTC.

This clonotype was seen at least ten times. The chain joins TRBV7-9 to TRBJ2-7; possible D gene TRBD2, 6 bases. CDR3 length equals 16 residues. Trimming stripped 0 bases from V and 3 bases from J, with 15 bases between. Germline loops: CDR1 SEHNR, CDR2 FQNEAQ (reference sequence). CDR3 loop: CASSLASSVPSYEQYF. The CDR3, as DNA: TGTGCCAGCAGCTTAGCGTCTAGCGTGCCGAGCTACGAGCAGTACTTC. Full variable domain (remainder filled in from reference TRBV7-9 and TRBJ2-7): DTGVSQNPRHKITKRGQNVTFRCDPISEHNRLYWYRQTLGQGPEFLTYFQNEAQLEKSRLLSDRFSAERPKGSFSTLEIQRTEQGDSAMYLCASSLASSVPSYEQYFGPGTRLTVT.

As DNA, the CDR3 is TGTGCCAGCAGCTTTTCGGGACTAGCGGGAACCGGGGAGCTGTTTTTT. It codes for CASSFSGLAGTGELFF. The rearrangement uses TRBV11-2 and TRBJ2-2; TRBD2 matches 13 bases. V lost 3 bases, J lost 5 bases, and 3 bases stayed unmatched. CDR3 length: 16 amino acids. CDR1 is SGHAT and CDR2 is FQNNGV in the germline V gene.

The genes are TRBV7-2 and TRBJ2-5; the D gene is possibly TRBD2 (5 bases). CDR1 is SGHTA, CDR2 FQGNSA, per germline. This CDR3 is built from 14 residues. Trimming removed 1 base from V and 3 bases from J, with 9 bases in between. The CDR3 nucleotides read TGTGCCAGCAGCTTAGGTCTGACTAAAGAGACCCAGTACTTC. This encodes CASSLGLTKETQYF.

This chain links TRBV27 with TRBJ1-2, with no clear D. This CDR3 region has 13 residues. V lost 0 bases and J lost 6, with 8 bases in between. Per germline, CDR1 MNHEY and CDR2 SMNVEV (reference sequence). The CDR3 loop is CASSLSFGDGYTF. The CDR3 nucleotides read TGTGCCAGCAGTTTATCGTTTGGGGATGGCTACACCTTC.

The sample holds a few counts of this clonotype. The V and J genes are TRBV5-6 and TRBJ2-3, with D tentatively TRBD2 (6 bases). Germline V gives CDR1 SGHDT, CDR2 YYEEEE. Trimming cost V 6 bases and J 8 bases, with 34 bases left between them. CDR3 length: 19 residues. In nucleotides, the CDR3 is TGTGCCAGCACCCATCGGGGCGGGATCTTTTCCTCCCTTACTCCTACGCAGTATTTT. Translation: CASTHRGGIFSSLTPTQYF.

This clonotype was seen a few times. An end of the junction differs from the germline gene, which may be a read error. V usage is TRBV11-3 and J usage is TRBJ1-3; no clear D. CDR1 and CDR2 (germline): SGHNT, YENEEA. CDR3 size: 14 residues. The CDR3 DNA sequence: TGTGCCAGCAGCCCTACACCGACTGGGAACACCATATATTTT. This codes for CASSPTPTGNTIYF.

The chain couples TRBV27 to TRBJ1-2, with a weak D call TRBD1 (5 bases). Looked up from germline, CDR1 is MNHEY and CDR2 is SMNVEV (reference sequence). The germline V and J ends were trimmed by 6 bases and 6 bases, with 20 bases remaining between them. The CDR3 contains 15 residues. The CDR3 protein is CASSAGWGASNGYTF. The DNA for the CDR3 is TGTGCCAGCAGCGCAGGGTGGGGCGCGTCGAATGGCTACACCTTC.

This chain links TRBV11-1 with TRBJ2-7; no clear D gene. The V and J ends lost 0 bases and 3 bases respectively, with 9 bases between them. The CDR3 length is 14 residues. Germline lookup yields CDR1 SGHAT and CDR2 FQDESV (reference sequence). The CDR3 coding sequence is TGTGCCAGCAGCTTAGCGGGAAACCGCTACGAGCAGTACTTC. Translated, it gives CASSLAGNRYEQYF. Drawing the rest from reference TRBV11-1 and TRBJ2-7, the complete variable domain is EAEVAQSPRYKITEKSQAVAFWCDPISGHATLYWYRQILGQGPELLVQFQDESVVDDSQLPKDRFSAERLKGVDSTLKIQPAELGDSAMYLCASSLAGNRYEQYFGPGTRLTVT.

This rearrangement joins TRBV28 to TRBJ2-1; D unclear. The V end was cut by 5 bases, the J end by 7 bases, with 15 bases between. This CDR3 contains 14 residues. In germline, CDR1 is MDHEN, CDR2 SYDVKM. The CDR3 DNA reads TGTGCCAGCAGTGATTCCTCGGCGTTGAATGAGCAGTTCTTC. As protein: CASSDSSALNEQFF. Complete variable domain (other parts from reference TRBV28 and TRBJ2-1): DVKVTQSSRYLVKRTGEKVFLECVQDMDHENMFWYRQDPGLGLRLIYFSYDVKMKEKGDIPEGYSVSREKKERFSLILESASTNQTSMYLCASSDSSALNEQFFGPGTRLTVL.

This clonotype has just a few counts. The rearrangement links TRBV24-1 to TRBJ2-1; tentative D call: TRBD1 (6 bases). The V end was cut by 3 bases, the J end by 5 bases, with 13 bases between. CDR3 length: 15 amino acids. CDR1 is KGHDR and CDR2 is SFDVKD in the germline V gene. CDR3 protein: CATSDRARGDNEQFF. CDR3 DNA: TGTGCCACCAGTGATCGTGCCAGGGGAGACAATGAGCAGTTCTTC.

This clonotype was seen at least ten times. The CDR3 DNA reads TGCAGCGTTGAAGGTGGGGTGGAGGGCTGGGACTATGGCTACACCTTC. Translating it yields CSVEGGVEGWDYGYTF. The chain uses TRBV29-1 and TRBJ1-2; D remains unclear. Trimming pared 1 base from V and 3 bases from J, leaving 18 bases between. Germline V gives CDR1 SQVTM, CDR2 ANQGSEA. This CDR3 comprises 16 residues.

Relative to its sample, this clonotype is large. This chain connects TRBV12-3 or TRBV12-4 to TRBJ1-2; D possibly corresponds to TRBD1 (6 bases). This CDR3 is built from 14 residues. The V and J ends lost 5 bases and 4 bases respectively, with 14 bases between them. The CDR3 DNA reads TGTGCCAGCAGTCCTGGCACAGGGATCTATGGCTACACCTTC. Translated, it gives CASSPGTGIYGYTF.

This chain uses TRBV5-1 with TRBJ2-5, with D possibly matching TRBD2 (5 bases). The CDR3 length is 14 residues. Trimming removed 1 base from V and 5 bases from J, with 12 bases in between. Germline V lookup: CDR1 SGHRS, CDR2 YFSETQ. Here the CDR3 reads CASSLFGVRETQYF. The CDR3 bases are TGCGCCAGCAGCTTGTTCGGGGTTCGGGAGACCCAGTACTTC.

The chain links TRBV7-9 to TRBJ2-1; 7 bases align to TRBD1. The J call is uncertain, as TRBJ2-7 better fits the DNA end. Germline V CDR1 and CDR2: SEHNR, FQNEAQ (reference sequence). This CDR3 comprises 16 residues. CDR3 protein: CASSLQTGASYNEQYF. As DNA, the CDR3 is TGTGCCAGCAGCTTACAAACAGGGGCCTCCTACAATGAGCAGTACTTC.